This TCR beta chain was observed in a study of cytomegalovirus exposure and HLA in healthy donors. A few counts support this clone. This CDR3 spans 15 amino acids. Germline V gene data show CDR1 as SEHNR and CDR2 as FQNEAQ (reference sequence). With 5 bases clipped from V and 2 bases from J, the junction kept 3 bases outside the gene matches. With 60 Vbeta and 13 Jbeta primers, the PCR was carried out. TCRdb keeps only in-frame clones here, not all; method: immunoSEQ multiplex PCR. The sample records fewer than 180,000 clones, 70% to 80% being singletons. Sequencing used PBMCs. V and J are TRBV7-9 and TRBJ2-3, with 11 nucleotides matching TRBD2. The sequence derives from a human donor in good health. Written as DNA, the CDR3 is TGTGCCAGCAGCCTGGGACTAGCGGACACAGATACGCAGTATTTT. Amino acids: CASSLGLADTDTQYF.